This TCR beta chain was sequenced for a study of CD8 T cells in ankylosing spondylitis. Germline lookup yields CDR1 DFQATT and CDR2 SNEGSKA (reference sequence). V lost 6 bases to trimming and J lost 10 bases, with 16 bases between them. CDR3 length equals 13 residues. Quantitative 5'-RACE was performed with molecular barcodes, and it yielded the TCR beta libraries. MiXCR, run by TCRdb on the 5' RACE reads, gives a single entry per CDR3 protein. The data contain hundreds of thousands of distinct CDR3 sequences, roughly 26% of them singletons. Points on this clonotype: Antigen: not known.

Whole-study findings and limits: Matched ankylosing spondylitis synovial fluid reportedly showed significant enrichment of disease-linked clones. Reactive arthritis synovial fluid and blood previously showed some of these motif variants. Typical of ankylosing spondylitis blood, it appeared, was a TCR beta motif of under 10 highly homologous variants.

Sequenced material: blood, either unsorted or a sorted T cell fraction (not recorded which). The chain is built from TRBV20-1 and TRBJ1-6, with a weak D call TRBD1 (5 bases). This TCR came from a male donor with ankylosing spondylitis. The chain's CDR3 is CSAHGTSGSPLHF. The CDR3 nucleotides read TGCAGTGCCCATGGGACTTCGGGGTCACCCCTCCACTTT.